The source of this T cell receptor (beta chain) is a study of T cells in Graves' hyperthyroidism and ophthalmopathy. Regarding the study as a whole: Prediction of ophthalmopathy progression came a median 6.5 months pre-onset.

There were TCR beta CDR3 regions amplified from RNA transcripts. TCR CDR3 regions were first amplified by RT-PCR with HTBI primers. From the multiplex PCR reads, TCRdb called clonotypes with MiXCR, one entry per CDR3 protein. The data hold 480,000 or so distinct CDR3 sequences, with 46% observed a single time. Exclusion criteria comprised uncontrolled infection, other autoimmune disease, pregnancy or lactation. Diagnostic decisions used clinical symptoms, serum thyroxine and TRAb, thyroid ultrasound and orbital computed tomography. Note on this clonotype: Its antigen is still unknown.

Germline trimming cut 5 bases from V and 8 bases from J; bases unmatched to any gene: 6. Germline lookup yields CDR1 ENHRY and CDR2 SYGVKD. This CDR3 spans 14 amino acids. This TCR derives from an adult woman with Graves' disease, either hyperthyroidism or ophthalmopathy (not recorded which). The sample consisted of peripheral blood or thyroid tissue (not recorded which). This chain links TRBV10-3 with TRBJ1-4, with TRBD1 matching 9 bases. CDR3 sequence (DNA): TGTGCCATCAGTCCCGGGACAGGGACGGAAAAACTGTTTTTT. It yields the protein CAISPGTGTEKLFF.